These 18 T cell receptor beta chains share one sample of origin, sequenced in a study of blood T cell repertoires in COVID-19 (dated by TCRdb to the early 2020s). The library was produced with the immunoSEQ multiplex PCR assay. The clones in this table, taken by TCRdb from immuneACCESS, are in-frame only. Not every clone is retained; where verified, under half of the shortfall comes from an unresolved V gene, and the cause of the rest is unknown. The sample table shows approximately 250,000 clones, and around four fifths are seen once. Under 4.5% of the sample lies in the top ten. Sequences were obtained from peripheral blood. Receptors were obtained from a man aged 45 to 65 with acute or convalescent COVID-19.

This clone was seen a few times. Written as DNA, the CDR3 is TGCGCCAGCAGCTTGGGAGCAGGGGGCGGAAACACCATATATTTT. This sequence encodes CASSLGAGGGNTIYF. The chain links TRBV5-1 to TRBJ1-3, with 8 bases matching TRBD1. Germline V gene sequence: CDR1 SGHRS, CDR2 YFSETQ. V trimming: 0 bases; J trimming: 4 bases; junction bases outside the gene matches: 3. CDR3 length: 15 residues.

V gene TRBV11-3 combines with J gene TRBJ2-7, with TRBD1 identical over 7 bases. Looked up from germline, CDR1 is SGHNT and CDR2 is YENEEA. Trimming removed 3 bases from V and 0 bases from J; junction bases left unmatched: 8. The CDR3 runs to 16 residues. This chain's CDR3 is CASSFRTGPSSYEQYF. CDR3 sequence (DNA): TGTGCCAGCAGCTTCCGGACAGGTCCAAGCTCCTACGAGCAGTACTTC.

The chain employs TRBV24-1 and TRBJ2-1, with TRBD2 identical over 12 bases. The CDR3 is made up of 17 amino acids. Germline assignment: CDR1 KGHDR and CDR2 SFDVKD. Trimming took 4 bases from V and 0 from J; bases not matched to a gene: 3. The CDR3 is CATSDPTSGSSYNEQFF. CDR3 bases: TGTGCCACCAGTGACCCGACTAGCGGGAGCTCCTACAATGAGCAGTTCTTC.

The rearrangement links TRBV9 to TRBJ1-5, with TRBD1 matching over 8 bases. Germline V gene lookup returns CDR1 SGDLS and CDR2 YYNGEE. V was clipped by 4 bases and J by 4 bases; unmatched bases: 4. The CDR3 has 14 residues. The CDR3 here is CASSKTGANQPQHF. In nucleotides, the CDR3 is TGTGCCAGCAGCAAGACAGGGGCGAATCAGCCCCAGCATTTT.

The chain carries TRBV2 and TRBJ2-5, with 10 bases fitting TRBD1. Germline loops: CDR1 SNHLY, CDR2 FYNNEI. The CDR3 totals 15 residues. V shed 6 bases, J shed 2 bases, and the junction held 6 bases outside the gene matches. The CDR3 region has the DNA TGTGCCAGCAGGAACCGGGACAGGGGTCAAGAGACCCAGTACTTC. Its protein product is CASRNRDRGQETQYF.

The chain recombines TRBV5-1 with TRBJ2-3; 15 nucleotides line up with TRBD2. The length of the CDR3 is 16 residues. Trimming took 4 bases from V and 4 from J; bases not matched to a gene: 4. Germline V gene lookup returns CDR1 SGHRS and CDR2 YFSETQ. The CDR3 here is CASSTGLAGGADTQYF. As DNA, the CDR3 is TGCGCCAGCAGCACTGGACTAGCGGGAGGGGCAGATACGCAGTATTTT.

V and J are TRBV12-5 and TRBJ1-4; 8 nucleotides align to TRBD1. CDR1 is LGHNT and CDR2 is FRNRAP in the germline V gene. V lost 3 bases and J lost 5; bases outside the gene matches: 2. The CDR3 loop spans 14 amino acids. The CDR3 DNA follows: TGTGCTAGTGGTTTCGGGACAGGAAATGAAAAACTGTTTTTT. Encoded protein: CASGFGTGNEKLFF.

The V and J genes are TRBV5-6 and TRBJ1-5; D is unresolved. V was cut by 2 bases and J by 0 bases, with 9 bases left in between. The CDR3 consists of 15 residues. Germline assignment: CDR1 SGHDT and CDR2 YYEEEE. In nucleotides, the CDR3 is TGTGCCAGCAGCTTAGGGAGCGATAGCAATCAGCCCCAGCATTTT. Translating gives CASSLGSDSNQPQHF.

The DNA of the CDR3 is TGTGCCAGCAGTTACGGCCCCGGGGAGCTGTTTTTT. Translating gives CASSYGPGELFF. This chain connects TRBV6-5 to TRBJ2-2; D not certain. V shed 2 bases and J shed 6 bases, with 4 bases lying between them. The CDR3 covers 12 residues. Germline V gene lookup returns CDR1 MNHEY and CDR2 SVGAGI.

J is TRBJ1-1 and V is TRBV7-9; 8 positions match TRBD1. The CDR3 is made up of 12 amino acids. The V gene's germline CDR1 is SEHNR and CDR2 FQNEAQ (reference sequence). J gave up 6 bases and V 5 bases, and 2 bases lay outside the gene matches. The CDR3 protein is CASSRDRPEAFF. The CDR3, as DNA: TGTGCCAGCAGCCGGGACAGGCCTGAAGCTTTCTTT.

Here the CDR3 reads CASSEAGEEGYTF. The CDR3 DNA is TGTGCCAGCAGTGAAGCAGGGGAAGAAGGCTACACCTTC. V gene TRBV6-1 combines with J gene TRBJ1-2, with D possibly matching TRBD1 (5 bases). Trimming removed 0 bases at V and 8 bases at J, with 10 bases between. Germline lookup yields CDR1 MNHNS and CDR2 SASEGT. The CDR3 is 13 residues long.

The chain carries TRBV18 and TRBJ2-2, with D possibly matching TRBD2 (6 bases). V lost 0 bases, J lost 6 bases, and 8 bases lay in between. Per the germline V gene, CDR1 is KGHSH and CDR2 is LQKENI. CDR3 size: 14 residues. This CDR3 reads CASSPPRGSGELFF. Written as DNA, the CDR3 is TGTGCCAGCTCACCACCTCGGGGGTCCGGGGAGCTGTTTTTT.

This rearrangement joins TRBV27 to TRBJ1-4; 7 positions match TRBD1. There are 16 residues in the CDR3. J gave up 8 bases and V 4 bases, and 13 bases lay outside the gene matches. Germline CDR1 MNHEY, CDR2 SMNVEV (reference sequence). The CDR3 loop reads CASSSGWGRGREKLFF. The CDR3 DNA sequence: TGTGCCAGCAGTTCTGGTTGGGGCAGGGGGAGAGAAAAACTGTTTTTT.

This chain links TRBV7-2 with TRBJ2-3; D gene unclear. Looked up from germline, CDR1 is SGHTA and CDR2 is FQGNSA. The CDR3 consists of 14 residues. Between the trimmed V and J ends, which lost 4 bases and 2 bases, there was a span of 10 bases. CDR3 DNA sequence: TGTGCCAGCAGCTCCAGTAAGTCCACAGATACGCAGTATTTT. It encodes CASSSSKSTDTQYF.

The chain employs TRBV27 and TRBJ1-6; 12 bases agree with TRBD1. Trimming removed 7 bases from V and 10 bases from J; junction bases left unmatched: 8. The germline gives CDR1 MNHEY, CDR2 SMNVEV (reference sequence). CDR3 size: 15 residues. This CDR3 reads CASTWGTGGRSPLHF. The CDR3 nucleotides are TGTGCCAGCACCTGGGGGACAGGGGGCCGATCACCCCTCCACTTT.

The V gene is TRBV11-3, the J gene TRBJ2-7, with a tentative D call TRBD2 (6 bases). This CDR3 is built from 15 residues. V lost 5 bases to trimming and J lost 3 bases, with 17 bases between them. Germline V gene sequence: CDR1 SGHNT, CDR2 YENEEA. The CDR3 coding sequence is TGTGCCAGCAGCCCCTTGGGGGGAAGGTTCTACGAGCAGTACTTC. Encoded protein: CASSPLGGRFYEQYF.

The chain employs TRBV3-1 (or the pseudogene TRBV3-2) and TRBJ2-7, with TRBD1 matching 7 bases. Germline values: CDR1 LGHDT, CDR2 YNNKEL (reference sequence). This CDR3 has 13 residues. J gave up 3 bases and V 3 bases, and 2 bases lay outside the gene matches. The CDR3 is CASSHGDSYEQYF. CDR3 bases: TGTGCCAGCAGCCATGGGGACAGCTACGAGCAGTACTTC.

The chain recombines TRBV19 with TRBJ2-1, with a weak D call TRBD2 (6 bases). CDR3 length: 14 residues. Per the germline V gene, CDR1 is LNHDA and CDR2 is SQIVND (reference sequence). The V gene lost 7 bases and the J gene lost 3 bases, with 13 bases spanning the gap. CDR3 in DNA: TGTGCCAGTAAAAGGGACTTACTCTACAATGAGCAGTTCTTC. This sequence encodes CASKRDLLYNEQFF.